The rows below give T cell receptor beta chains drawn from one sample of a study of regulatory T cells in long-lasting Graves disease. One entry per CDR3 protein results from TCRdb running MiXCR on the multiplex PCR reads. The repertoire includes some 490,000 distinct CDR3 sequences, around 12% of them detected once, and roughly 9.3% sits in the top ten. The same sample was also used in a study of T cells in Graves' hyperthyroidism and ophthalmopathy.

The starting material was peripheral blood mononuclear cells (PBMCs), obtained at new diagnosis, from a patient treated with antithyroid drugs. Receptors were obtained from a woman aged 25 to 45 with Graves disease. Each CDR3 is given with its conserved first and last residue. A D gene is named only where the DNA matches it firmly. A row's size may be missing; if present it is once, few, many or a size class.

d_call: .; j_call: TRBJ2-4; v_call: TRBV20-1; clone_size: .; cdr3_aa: CSASGGNIQYF; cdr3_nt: TGCAGTGCTAGTGGTGGAAACATTCAGTACTTC
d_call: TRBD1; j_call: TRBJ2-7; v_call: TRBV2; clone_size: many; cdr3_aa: CASSERPTGGYEQYF; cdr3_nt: TGTGCCAGCAGTGAAAGGCCTACAGGGGGCTACGAGCAGTACTTC
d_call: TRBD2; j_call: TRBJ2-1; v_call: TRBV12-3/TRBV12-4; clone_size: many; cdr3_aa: CASSNSGTRVYEQFF; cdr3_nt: TGTGCCAGCAGCAACTCCGGGACTAGGGTCTATGAGCAGTTCTTC
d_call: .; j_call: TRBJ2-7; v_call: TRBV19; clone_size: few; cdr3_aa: CASTQDSQGSLGGGSYEQYF; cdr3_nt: TGTGCCAGTACCCAAGACAGTCAGGGATCCCTGGGGGGTGGCTCCTACGAGCAGTACTTC
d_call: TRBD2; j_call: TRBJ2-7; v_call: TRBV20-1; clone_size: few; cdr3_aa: CSARSPSGYYEQYF; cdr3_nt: TGCAGTGCTAGGAGCCCTAGCGGGTACTACGAGCAGTACTTC
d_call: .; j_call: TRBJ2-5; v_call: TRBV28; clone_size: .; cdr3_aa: CASSLTAARETQYF; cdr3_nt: TGTGCCAGCAGTTTAACGGCGGCCAGGGAGACCCAGTACTTC
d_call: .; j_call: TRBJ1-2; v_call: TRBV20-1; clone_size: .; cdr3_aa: CSARPSVVGGYTF; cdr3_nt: TGCAGTGCTAGACCTAGCGTGGTGGGGGGCTACACCTTC
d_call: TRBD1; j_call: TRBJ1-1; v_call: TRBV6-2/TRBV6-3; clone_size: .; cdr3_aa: CASSDSTGGTEAFF; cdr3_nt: TGTGCCAGCAGTGACTCGACAGGGGGGACTGAAGCTTTCTTT
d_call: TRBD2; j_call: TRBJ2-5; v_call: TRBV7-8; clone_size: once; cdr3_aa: CASSLLAGVRYNEQYF; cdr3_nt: TGTGCCAGCAGCTTACTAGCGGGAGTGAGGTACAATGAGCAGTACTTC
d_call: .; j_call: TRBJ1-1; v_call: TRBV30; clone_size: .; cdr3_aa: CAWRGRAMNTEAFF; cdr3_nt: TGTGCCTGGAGGGGGCGCGCAATGAACACTGAAGCTTTCTTT
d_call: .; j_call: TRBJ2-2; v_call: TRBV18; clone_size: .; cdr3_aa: CASSPQVGRTGELFF; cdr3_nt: TGTGCCAGCTCACCACAGGTGGGACGCACCGGGGAGCTGTTTTTT
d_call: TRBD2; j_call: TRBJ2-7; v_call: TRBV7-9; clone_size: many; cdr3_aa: CASSSTSGLYEQYF; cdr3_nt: TGTGCCAGCAGCTCTACTAGCGGTCTGTACGAGCAGTACTTC
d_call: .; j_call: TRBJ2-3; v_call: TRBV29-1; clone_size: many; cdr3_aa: CSARTTGVDTQYF; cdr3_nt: TGCAGCGCTCGGACTACAGGGGTCGATACGCAGTATTTT
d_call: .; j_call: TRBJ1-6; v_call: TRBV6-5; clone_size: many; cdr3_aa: CASSYTHGGSPLHF; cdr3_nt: TGTGCCAGCAGTTACACGCACGGGGGTTCACCCCTCCACTTT
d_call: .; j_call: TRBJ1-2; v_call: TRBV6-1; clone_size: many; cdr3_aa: CASSEGTLVWYGYTF; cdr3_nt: TGTGCCAGCAGTGAAGGGACCCTCGTTTGGTATGGCTACACCTTC
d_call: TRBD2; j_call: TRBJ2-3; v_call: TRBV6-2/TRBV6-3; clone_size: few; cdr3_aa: CASSYPGEREGTDTQYF; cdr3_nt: TGTGCCAGCAGTTACCCGGGAGAGCGGGAGGGCACAGATACGCAGTATTTT
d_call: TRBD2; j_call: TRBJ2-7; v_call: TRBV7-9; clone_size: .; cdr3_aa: CASSLPSTSNEHGGEQYF; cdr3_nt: TGTGCCAGCAGCTTACCTTCGACTAGCAACGAACATGGGGGCGAGCAGTACTTC
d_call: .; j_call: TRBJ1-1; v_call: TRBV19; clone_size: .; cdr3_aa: CASSISLGVSEAFF; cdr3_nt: TGTGCCAGTAGTATAAGCCTCGGGGTATCTGAAGCTTTCTTT
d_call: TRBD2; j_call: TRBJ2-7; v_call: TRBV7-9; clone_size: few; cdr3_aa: CASSETSGNNEQYF; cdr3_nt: TGTGCCAGCAGCGAAACTAGCGGGAACAACGAGCAGTACTTC
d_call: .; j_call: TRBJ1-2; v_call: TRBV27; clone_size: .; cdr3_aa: CASSLIPSRETYGYTF; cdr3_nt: TGTGCCAGCAGTTTAATCCCTTCCCGGGAGACCTATGGCTACACCTTC
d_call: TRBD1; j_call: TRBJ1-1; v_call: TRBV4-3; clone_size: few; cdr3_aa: CASSQLGQGKSGAFF; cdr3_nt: TGCGCCAGCAGCCAATTAGGACAGGGTAAATCCGGTGCTTTCTTT
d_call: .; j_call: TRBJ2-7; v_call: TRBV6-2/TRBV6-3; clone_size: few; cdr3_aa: CASRQGGGNSYEQYF; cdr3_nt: TGTGCCAGCAGACAAGGAGGCGGGAACTCCTACGAGCAGTACTTC
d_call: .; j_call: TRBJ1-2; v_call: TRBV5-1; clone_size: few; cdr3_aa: CASSLRGGSRGYTF; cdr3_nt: TGCGCCAGCAGCTTGAGAGGGGGTTCGAGGGGCTACACCTTC
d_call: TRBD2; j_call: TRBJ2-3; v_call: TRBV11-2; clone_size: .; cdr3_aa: CASSLGGSLVADTQYF; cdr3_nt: TGTGCCAGCAGCTTAGGCGGGAGCCTTGTTGCAGATACGCAGTATTTT
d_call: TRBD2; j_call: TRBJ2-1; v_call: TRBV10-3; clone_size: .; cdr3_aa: CAISESLAGGPNEQFF; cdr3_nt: TGTGCCATCAGTGAGTCCCTTGCGGGAGGGCCGAATGAGCAGTTCTTC
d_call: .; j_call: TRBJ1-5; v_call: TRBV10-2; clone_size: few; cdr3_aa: CAVAGTATQPQHF; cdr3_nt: TGCGCCGTGGCTGGGACGGCGACTCAGCCCCAGCATTTT
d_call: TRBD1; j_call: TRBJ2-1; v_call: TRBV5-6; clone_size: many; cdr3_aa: CASSPTDRTYNEQFF; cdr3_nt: TGTGCCAGCAGCCCGACGGACAGGACCTACAATGAGCAGTTCTTC
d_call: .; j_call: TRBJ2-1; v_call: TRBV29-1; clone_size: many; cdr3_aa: CSVEIQPGSMDNEQFF; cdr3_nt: TGCAGCGTTGAAATTCAGCCAGGGTCGATGGACAATGAGCAGTTCTTC
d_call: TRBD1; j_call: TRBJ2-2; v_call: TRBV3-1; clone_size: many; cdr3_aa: CASNQQGTGELFF; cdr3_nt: TGTGCCAGCAACCAACAGGGGACCGGGGAGCTGTTTTTT
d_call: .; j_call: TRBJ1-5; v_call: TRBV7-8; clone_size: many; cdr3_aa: CASSLEEGQPQHF; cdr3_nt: TGTGCCAGCAGCTTGGAGGAGGGCCAGCCCCAGCATTTT
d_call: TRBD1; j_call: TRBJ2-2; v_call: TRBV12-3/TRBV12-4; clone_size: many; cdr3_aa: CASRAGTENTGELFF; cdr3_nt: TGTGCCAGCAGGGCTGGGACAGAAAACACCGGGGAGCTGTTTTTT
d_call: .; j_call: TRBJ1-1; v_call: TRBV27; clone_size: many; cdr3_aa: CASSLIQGSTEAFF; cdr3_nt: TGTGCCAGCAGTTTAATCCAGGGAAGCACTGAAGCTTTCTTT
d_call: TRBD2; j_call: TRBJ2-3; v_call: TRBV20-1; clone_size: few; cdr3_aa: CSAPRLAGGYADTQYF; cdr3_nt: TGCAGTGCGCCCCGGCTAGCGGGAGGTTACGCAGATACGCAGTATTTT
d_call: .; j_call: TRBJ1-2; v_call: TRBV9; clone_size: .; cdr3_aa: CASSAGEGLHGYTF; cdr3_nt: TGTGCCAGCAGCGCAGGCGAGGGTTTACATGGCTACACCTTC
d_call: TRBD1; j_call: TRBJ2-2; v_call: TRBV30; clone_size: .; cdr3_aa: CAWGVSRQGNTGELFF; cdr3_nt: TGTGCCTGGGGTGTATCTCGACAGGGTAACACCGGGGAGCTGTTTTTT
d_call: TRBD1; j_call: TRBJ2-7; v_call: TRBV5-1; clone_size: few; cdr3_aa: CASSLNAGGAYEQYF; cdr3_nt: TGCGCCAGCAGCTTGAATGCAGGGGGCGCCTACGAGCAGTACTTC
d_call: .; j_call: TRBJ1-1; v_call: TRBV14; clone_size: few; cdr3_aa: CASSQDLYDTEAFF; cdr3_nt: TGTGCCAGCAGCCAAGATTTATACGACACTGAAGCTTTCTTT